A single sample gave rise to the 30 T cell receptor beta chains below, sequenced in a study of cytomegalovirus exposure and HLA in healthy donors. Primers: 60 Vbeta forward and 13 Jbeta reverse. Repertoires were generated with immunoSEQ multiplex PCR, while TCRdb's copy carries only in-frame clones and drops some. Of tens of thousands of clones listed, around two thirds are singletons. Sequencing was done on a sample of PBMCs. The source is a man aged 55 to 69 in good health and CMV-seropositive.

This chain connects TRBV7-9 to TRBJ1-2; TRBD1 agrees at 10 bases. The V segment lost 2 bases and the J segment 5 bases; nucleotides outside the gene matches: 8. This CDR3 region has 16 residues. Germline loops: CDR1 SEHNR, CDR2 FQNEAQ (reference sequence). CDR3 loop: CASSLQLGQGIYGYTF. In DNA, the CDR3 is TGTGCCAGCAGCTTACAACTGGGACAGGGGATTTATGGCTACACCTTC.

CDR3 loop: CASSQGYLGDTEAFF. The CDR3 bases are TGCGCCAGCAGCCAAGGGTACTTAGGGGACACTGAAGCTTTCTTT. The gene calls are TRBV4-1 and TRBJ1-1, with TRBD1 as a possible D gene (5 bases). With 1 base removed from V and 3 bases from J, the gap between germline ends came to 12 bases. Germline CDR1 is MGHRA and CDR2 is YSYEKL. This CDR3 has 15 amino acids.

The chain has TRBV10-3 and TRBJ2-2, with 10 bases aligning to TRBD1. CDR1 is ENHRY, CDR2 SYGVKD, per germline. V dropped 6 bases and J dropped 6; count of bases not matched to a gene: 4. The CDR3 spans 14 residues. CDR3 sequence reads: CAIRDGQGAGELFF. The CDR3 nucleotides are TGTGCCATCAGAGACGGACAGGGGGCCGGGGAGCTGTTTTTT.

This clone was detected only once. CDR3 coding DNA: TGTGCCAGCAGCTTGCGGCGGGATACCTACGAGCAGTACTTC. This encodes CASSLRRDTYEQYF. The chain employs TRBV7-2 and TRBJ2-7; D possibly corresponds to TRBD2 (6 bases). The CDR3 has 14 residues. CDR1 and CDR2 from the germline V gene are SGHTA and FQGNSA. V was shortened by 3 bases and J by 2 bases, with 11 bases between the two germline ends. The complete variable domain, with remaining parts taken from reference TRBV7-2 and TRBJ2-7, reads GAGVSQSPSNKVTEKGKDVELRCDPISGHTALYWYRQSLGQGLEFLIYFQGNSAPDKSGLPSDRFSAERTGGSVSTLTIQRTQQEDSAVYLCASSLRRDTYEQYFGPGTRLTVT.

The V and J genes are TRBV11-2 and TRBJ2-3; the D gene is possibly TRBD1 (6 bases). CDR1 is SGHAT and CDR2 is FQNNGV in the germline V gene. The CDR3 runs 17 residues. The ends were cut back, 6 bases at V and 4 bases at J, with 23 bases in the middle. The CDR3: CASRPPRQAGAADTQYF. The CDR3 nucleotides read TGTGCCAGCAGGCCTCCCCGGCAGGCAGGGGCCGCAGATACGCAGTATTTT.

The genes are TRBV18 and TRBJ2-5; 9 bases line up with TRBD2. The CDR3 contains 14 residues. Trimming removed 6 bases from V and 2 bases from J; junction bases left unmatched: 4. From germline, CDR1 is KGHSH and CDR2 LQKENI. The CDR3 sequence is CASSQGLAQETQYF. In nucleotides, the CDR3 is TGTGCCAGCTCCCAAGGACTAGCGCAAGAGACCCAGTACTTC.

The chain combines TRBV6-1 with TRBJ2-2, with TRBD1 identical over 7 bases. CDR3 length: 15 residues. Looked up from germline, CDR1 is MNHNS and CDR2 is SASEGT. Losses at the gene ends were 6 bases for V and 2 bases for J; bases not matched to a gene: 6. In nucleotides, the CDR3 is TGTGCCAGCAGCACCGGGACAGCAAACACCGGGGAGCTGTTTTTT. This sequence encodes CASSTGTANTGELFF.

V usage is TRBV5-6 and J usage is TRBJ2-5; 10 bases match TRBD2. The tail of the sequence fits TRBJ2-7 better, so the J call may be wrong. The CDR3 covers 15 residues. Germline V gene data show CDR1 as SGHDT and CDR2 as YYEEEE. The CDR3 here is CASSLLAGQTYEQYF. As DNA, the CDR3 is TGTGCCAGCAGCTTACTAGCGGGACAGACGTACGAGCAGTACTTC.

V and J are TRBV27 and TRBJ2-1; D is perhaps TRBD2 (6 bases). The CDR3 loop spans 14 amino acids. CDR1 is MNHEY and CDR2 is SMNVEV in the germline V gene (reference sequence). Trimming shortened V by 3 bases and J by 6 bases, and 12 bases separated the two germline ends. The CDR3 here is CASSFYMEGNEQFF. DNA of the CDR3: TGTGCCAGCAGTTTCTATATGGAGGGCAATGAGCAGTTCTTC.

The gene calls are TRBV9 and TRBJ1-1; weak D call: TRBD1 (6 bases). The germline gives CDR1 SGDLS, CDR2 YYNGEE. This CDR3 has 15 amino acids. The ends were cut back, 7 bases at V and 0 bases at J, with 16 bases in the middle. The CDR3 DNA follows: TGTGCCAGCTCGAAGGACAGACAGATGAACACTGAAGCTTTCTTT. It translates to CASSKDRQMNTEAFF.

Here the CDR3 DNA reads TGTGCCAGCTCGAACGGGGGACCTACCGCCTACAATGAGCAGTTCTTC. Its protein product is CASSNGGPTAYNEQFF. The chain carries TRBV27 and TRBJ2-1, with D perhaps TRBD2 (6 bases). V was shortened by 8 bases and J by 2 bases, with 19 bases between the two germline ends. The V gene's germline CDR1 is MNHEY and CDR2 SMNVEV (reference sequence). CDR3 size: 16 residues.

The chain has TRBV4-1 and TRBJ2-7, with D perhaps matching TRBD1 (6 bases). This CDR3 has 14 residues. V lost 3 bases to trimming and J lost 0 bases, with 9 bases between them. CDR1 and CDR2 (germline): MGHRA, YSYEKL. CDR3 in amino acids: CASSHLGGSYEQYF. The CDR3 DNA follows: TGCGCCAGCAGCCATTTAGGGGGCTCCTACGAGCAGTACTTC.

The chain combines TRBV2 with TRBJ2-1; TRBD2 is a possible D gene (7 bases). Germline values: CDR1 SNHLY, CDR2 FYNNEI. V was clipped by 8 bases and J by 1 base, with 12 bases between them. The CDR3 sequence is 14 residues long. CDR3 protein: CASGRGASYNEQFF. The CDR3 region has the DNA TGTGCCAGCGGGAGGGGGGCTTCCTACAATGAGCAGTTCTTC.

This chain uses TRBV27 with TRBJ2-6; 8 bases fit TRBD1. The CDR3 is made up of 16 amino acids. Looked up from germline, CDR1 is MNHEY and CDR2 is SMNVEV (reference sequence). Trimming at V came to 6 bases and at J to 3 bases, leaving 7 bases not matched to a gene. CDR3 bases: TGTGCCAGCAGATACCAGGGGGCGGGTGGGGCCAACGTCCTGACTTTC. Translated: CASRYQGAGGANVLTF.

CDR3 DNA: TGTGCCATCAGTGATGTAGAGGGCCCTATAGCTCAGTCGCAGTACTTC. Amino acids: CAISDVEGPIAQSQYF. The V and J genes are TRBV10-3 and TRBJ2-7; TRBD2 might be the D (5 bases). The CDR3 has 16 residues. Germline values: CDR1 ENHRY, CDR2 SYGVKD. Trimming stripped 3 bases from V and 9 bases from J, with 24 bases between.

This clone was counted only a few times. The CDR3 spells CASTPVSLNTGELFF. The CDR3 nucleotides are TGTGCCAGTACTCCAGTCTCTCTGAACACCGGGGAGCTGTTTTTT. V usage is TRBV19 and J usage is TRBJ2-2; D uncertain. This CDR3 contains 15 residues. The V and J ends lost 7 bases and 1 base respectively, with 13 bases between them. Germline V CDR1 and CDR2: LNHDA, SQIVND (reference sequence). Together with reference TRBV19 and TRBJ2-2, the CDR3 gives the full variable domain: DGGITQSPKYLFRKEGQNVTLSCEQNLNHDAMYWYRQDPGQGLRLIYYSQIVNDFQKGDIAEGYSVSREKKESFPLTVTSAQKNPTAFYLCASTPVSLNTGELFFGEGSRLTVL.

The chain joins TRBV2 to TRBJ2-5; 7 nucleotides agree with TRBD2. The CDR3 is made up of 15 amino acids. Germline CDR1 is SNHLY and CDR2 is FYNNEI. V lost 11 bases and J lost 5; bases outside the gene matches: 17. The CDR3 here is CASYNGRSPVETQYF. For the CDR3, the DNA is TGTGCCTCTTATAACGGGAGGTCCCCTGTGGAGACCCAGTACTTC.

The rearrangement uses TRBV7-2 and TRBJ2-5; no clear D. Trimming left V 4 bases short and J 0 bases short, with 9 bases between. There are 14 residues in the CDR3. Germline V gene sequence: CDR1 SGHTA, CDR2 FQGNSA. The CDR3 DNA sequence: TGTGCCAGCAGCTCGAGGCGATACCAAGAGACCCAGTACTTC. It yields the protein CASSSRRYQETQYF.

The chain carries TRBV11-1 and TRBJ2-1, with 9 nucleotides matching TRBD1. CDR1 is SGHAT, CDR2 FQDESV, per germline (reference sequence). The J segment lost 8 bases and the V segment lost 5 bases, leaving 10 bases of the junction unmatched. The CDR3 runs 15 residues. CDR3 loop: CASSPNRGRIDEQFF. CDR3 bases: TGTGCCAGCAGCCCGAACAGGGGGCGCATTGATGAGCAGTTCTTC.

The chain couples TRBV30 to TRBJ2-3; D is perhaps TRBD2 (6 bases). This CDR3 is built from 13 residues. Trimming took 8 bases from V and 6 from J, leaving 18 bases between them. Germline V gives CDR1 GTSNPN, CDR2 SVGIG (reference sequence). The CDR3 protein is CAVKGLRGDTQYF. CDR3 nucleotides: TGTGCCGTTAAAGGGCTTCGGGGGGATACGCAGTATTTT.

CDR3 sequence reads: CASSSRTGTDTQYF. In DNA, the CDR3 is TGTGCCAGCAGCTCCCGGACTGGCACAGATACGCAGTATTTT. The chain employs TRBV7-6 and TRBJ2-3; D perhaps matches TRBD2 (5 bases). V was pared by 4 bases and J by 1 base, with 9 bases between. Per the germline V gene, CDR1 is SGHVS and CDR2 is FNYEAQ. This CDR3 spans 14 amino acids.

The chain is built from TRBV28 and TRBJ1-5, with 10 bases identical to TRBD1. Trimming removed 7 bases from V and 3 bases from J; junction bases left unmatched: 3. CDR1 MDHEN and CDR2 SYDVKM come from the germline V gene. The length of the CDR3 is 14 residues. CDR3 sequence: CASMDRGYNQPQHF. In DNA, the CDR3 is TGTGCCAGCATGGACAGGGGGTACAATCAGCCCCAGCATTTT.

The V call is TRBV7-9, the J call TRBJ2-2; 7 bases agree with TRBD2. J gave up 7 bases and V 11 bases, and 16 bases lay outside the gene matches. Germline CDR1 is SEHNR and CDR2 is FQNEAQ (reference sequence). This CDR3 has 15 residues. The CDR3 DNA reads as TGTGCCCTAGAACGGCCTGCGGGAGTTTTCGGGGAGCTGTTTTTT. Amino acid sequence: CALERPAGVFGELFF.

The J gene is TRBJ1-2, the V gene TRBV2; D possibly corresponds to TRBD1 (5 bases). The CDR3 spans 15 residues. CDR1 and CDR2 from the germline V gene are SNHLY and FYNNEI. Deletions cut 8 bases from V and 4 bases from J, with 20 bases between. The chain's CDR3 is CASRPGQARFYGYTF. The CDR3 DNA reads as TGTGCCAGCCGTCCAGGGCAAGCTAGGTTCTATGGCTACACCTTC.

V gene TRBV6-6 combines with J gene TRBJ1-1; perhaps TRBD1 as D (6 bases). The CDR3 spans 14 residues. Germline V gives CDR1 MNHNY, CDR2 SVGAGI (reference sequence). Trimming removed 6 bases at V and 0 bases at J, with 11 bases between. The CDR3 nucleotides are TGTGCCAGCAGCGAAACAGGGTTGAACACTGAAGCTTTCTTT. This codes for CASSETGLNTEAFF.

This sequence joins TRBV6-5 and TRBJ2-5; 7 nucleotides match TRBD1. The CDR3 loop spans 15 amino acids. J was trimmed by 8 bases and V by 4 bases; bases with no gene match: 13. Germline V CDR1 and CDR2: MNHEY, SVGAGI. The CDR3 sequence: CASSSGTALSETQYF. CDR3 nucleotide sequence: TGTGCCAGCAGTTCCGGGACAGCCTTAAGTGAAACCCAGTACTTC.

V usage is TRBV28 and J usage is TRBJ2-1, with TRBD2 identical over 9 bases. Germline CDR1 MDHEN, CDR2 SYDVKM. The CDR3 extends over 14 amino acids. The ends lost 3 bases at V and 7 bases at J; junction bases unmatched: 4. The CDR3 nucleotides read TGTGCCAGCAGTTTTAGCGGGAGCCTAAATGAGCAGTTCTTC. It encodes CASSFSGSLNEQFF.

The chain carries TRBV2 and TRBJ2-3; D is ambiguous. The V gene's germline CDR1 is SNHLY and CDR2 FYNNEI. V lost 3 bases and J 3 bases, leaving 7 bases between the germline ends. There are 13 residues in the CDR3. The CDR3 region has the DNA TGTGCCAGCAGTGAGTTCGTAACAGATACGCAGTATTTT. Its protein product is CASSEFVTDTQYF.

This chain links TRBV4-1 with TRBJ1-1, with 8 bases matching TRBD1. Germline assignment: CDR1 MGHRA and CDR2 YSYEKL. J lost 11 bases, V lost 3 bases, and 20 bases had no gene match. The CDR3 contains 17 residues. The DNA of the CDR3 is TGCGCCAGCAGCCACTTCACCACGGCCAGGGGGCCAGGCACGGCTTTCTTT. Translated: CASSHFTTARGPGTAFF.

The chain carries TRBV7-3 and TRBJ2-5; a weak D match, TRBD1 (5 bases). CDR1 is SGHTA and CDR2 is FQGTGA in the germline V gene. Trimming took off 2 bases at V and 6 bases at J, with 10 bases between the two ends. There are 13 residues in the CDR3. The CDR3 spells CASSLAQAQTQYF. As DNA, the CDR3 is TGTGCCAGCAGCTTAGCACAGGCTCAGACCCAGTACTTC.